The clone carrying this TCR beta chain was counted a few times. Using immunoSEQ multiplex PCR, the repertoire was profiled, and TCRdb retains in-frame clones only, with some absent. The table includes around 84,000 clones, 80% detected once. The sample originates from a study of memory CD4+ T cells and cytomegalovirus serostatus. Study context: Of the healthy Belgian adults, under 10 were CMV seropositive and 24 seronegative.

Single viable CD3+CD4+CD8-CD45RO+ cells were sorted as the memory CD4+ T cells. CDR3 length: 15 residues. The germline gives CDR1 GTSNPN, CDR2 SVGIG (reference sequence). The V end was cut by 0 bases, the J end by 3 bases, with 14 bases between. The specimen sequenced was memory CD4+ T cells from blood. The sequence derives from an adult in good health and CMV-seronegative. The gene calls are TRBV30 and TRBJ1-2; tentatively, D is TRBD1 (5 bases). For the CDR3, the DNA is TGTGCCTGGAGTGTCCGAGGGGCGCAGGACTATGGCTACACCTTC. Amino acid sequence: CAWSVRGAQDYGYTF. The variable domain in full, with the rest retrieved from reference TRBV30 and TRBJ1-2, is SQTIHQWPATLVQPVGSPLSLECTVEGTSNPNLYWYRQAAGRGLQLLFYSVGIGQISSEVPQNLSASRPQDRQFILSSKKLLLSDSGFYLCAWSVRGAQDYGYTFGSGTRLTVV.